This TCR beta chain was captured by sequencing in a study of graft-versus-host responses after intestinal transplantation. Across the study: The study gave all recipients anti-thymocyte globulin induction, then tacrolimus and steroids for roughly 3 years.

Findings and limits, study-wide: Levels of circulating GvH clones at their peak were associated with early post-transplant HvG declines. GvH clones were identified in recipient marrow, with some first appearing in ileum or blood.

The CDR3 is 14 residues long. The germline gives CDR1 GTSNPN, CDR2 SVGIG (reference sequence). V shed 0 bases, J shed 3 bases, and the junction held 1 base outside the gene matches. TCRdb's table, derived via immunoSEQ multiplex PCR, lists solely in-frame clones and lacks some. This sample carries under 150,000 clones, about nine tenths of them seen once, and the ten largest clones take about 0.18%. Note on this clone: Its antigen is currently unknown. Other DNA variants within this sample encode the same CDR3.

The chain combines TRBV30 with TRBJ2-7; TRBD1 matches 11 bases. The source is a human donor who received an intestinal transplant. The source material was unstimulated CD4+ T cells sorted from spleen or lymph node cells, sampled before intestinal transplant. CDR3 residues: CAWSVGTGGYEQYF. CDR3 DNA: TGTGCCTGGAGTGTAGGGACAGGGGGCTACGAGCAGTACTTC.